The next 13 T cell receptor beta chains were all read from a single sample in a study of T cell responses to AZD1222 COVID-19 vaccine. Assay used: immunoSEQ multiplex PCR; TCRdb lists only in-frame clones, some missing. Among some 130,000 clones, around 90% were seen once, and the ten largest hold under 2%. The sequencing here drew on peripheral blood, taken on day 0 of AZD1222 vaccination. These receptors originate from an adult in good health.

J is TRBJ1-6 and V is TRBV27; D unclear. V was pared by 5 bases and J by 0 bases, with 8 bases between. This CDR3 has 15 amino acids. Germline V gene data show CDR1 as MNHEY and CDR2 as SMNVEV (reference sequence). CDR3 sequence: CASSPPGSYNSPLHF. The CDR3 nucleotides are TGTGCCAGCAGTCCGCCGGGCTCCTATAATTCACCCCTCCACTTT.

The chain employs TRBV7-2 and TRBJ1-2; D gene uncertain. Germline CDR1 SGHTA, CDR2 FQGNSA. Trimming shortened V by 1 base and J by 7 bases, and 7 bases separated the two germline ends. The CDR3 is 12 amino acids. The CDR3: CASSLEGFGYTF. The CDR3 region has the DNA TGTGCCAGCAGCTTAGAGGGCTTTGGCTACACCTTC.

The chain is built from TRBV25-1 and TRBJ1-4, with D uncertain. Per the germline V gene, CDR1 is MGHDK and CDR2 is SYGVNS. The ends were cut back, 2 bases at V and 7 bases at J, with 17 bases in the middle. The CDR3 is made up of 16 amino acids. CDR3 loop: CASSERVDGLSEKLFF. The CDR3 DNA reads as TGTGCCAGCAGTGAAAGGGTGGACGGATTAAGTGAAAAACTGTTTTTT. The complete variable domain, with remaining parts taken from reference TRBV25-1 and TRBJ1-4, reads EADIYQTPRYLVIGTGKKITLECSQTMGHDKMYWYQQDPGMELHLIHYSYGVNSTEKGDLSSESTVSRIRTEHFPLTLESARPSHTSQYLCASSERVDGLSEKLFFGSGTQLSVL.

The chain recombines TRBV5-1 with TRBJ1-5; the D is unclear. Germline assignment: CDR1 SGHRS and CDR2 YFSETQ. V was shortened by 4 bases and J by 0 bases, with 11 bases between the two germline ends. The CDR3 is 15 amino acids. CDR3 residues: CASSLDGNSNQPQHF. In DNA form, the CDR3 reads TGCGCCAGCAGCCTGGACGGAAATAGCAATCAGCCCCAGCATTTT.

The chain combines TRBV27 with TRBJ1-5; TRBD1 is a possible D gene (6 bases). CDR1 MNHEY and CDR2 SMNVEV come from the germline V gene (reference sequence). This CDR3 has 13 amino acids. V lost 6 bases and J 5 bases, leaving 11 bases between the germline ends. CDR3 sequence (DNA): TGTGCCAGCAGCCTACAGGGTTATCAGCCCCAGCATTTT. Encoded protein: CASSLQGYQPQHF.

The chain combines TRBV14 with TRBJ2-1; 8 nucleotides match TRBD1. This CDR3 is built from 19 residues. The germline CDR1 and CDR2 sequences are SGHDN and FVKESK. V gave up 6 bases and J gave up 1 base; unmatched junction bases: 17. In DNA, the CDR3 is TGTGCCAGCAGTTTAACCCCCGGACAGGGTTTGGGATCCTACAATGAGCAGTTCTTC. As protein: CASSLTPGQGLGSYNEQFF.

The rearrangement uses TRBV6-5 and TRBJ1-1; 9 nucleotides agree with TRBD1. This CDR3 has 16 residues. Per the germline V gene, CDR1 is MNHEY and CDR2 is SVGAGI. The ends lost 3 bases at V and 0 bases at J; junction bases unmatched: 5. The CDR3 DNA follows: TGTGCCAGCAGTTATGGACAGGGGATCATGAACACTGAAGCTTTCTTT. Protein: CASSYGQGIMNTEAFF.

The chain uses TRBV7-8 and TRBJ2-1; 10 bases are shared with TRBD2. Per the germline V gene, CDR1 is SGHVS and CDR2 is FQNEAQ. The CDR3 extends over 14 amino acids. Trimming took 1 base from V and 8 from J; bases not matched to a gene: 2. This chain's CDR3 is CASSLGGTSDEQFF. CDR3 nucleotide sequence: TGTGCCAGCAGCTTAGGGGGGACTAGCGATGAGCAGTTCTTC.

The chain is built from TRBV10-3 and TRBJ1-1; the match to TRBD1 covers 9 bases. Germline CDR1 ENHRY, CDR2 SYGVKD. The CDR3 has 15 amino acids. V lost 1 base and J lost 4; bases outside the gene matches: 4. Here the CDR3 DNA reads TGTGCCATCAGTGAGTTGGGACAGGGAAGCACTGAAGCTTTCTTT. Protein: CAISELGQGSTEAFF.

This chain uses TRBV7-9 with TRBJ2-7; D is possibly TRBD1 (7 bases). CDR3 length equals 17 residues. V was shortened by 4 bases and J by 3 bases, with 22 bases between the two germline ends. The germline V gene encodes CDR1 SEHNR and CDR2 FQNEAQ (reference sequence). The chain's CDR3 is CASSSPIRGEEFYEQYF. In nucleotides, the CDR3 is TGTGCCAGCAGCTCACCCATCAGGGGGGAGGAATTCTACGAGCAGTACTTC.

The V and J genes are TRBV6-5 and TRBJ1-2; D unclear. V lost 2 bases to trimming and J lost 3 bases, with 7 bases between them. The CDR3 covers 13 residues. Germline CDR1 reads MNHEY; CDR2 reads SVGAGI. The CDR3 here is CASSYTTDYGYTF. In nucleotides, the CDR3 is TGTGCCAGCAGTTACACCACAGACTATGGCTACACCTTC.

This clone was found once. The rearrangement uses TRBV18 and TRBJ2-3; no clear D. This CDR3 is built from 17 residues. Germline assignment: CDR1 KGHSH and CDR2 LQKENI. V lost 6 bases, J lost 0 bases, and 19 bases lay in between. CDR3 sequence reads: CASSSTPGISSTDTQYF. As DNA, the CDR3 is TGTGCCAGCTCTTCAACCCCCGGAATCTCTAGCACAGATACGCAGTATTTT.

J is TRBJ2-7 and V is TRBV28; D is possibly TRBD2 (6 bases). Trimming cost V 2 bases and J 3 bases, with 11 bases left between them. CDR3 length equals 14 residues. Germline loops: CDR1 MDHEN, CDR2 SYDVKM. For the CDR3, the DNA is TGTGCCAGCAGTTTAGGGGGGAGTGTCTACGAGCAGTACTTC. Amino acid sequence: CASSLGGSVYEQYF. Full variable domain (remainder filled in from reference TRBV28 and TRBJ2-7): DVKVTQSSRYLVKRTGEKVFLECVQDMDHENMFWYRQDPGLGLRLIYFSYDVKMKEKGDIPEGYSVSREKKERFSLILESASTNQTSMYLCASSLGGSVYEQYFGPGTRLTVT.